The rows below give T cell receptor beta chains drawn from one sample of a study of cytomegalovirus exposure and HLA in healthy donors. Some clones are missing from TCRdb's copy, which holds only in-frame ones; the method was immunoSEQ multiplex PCR. The sample lists 95,000 to 150,000 clones, around 80% occurring once. Sample: PBMCs. These receptor sequences come from a female donor in good health and CMV-seropositive. The CDR3 runs from the conserved cysteine through the conserved F or W. The order of the fields is V gene, CDR3 length, CDR3 protein.

v_gene: TRBV30
len: 15
CDR3aa: CAAEGVRGKVYEQYF

v_gene: TRBV27
len: 13
CDR3aa: CASSFRENSPLHF

v_gene: TRBV15
len: 14
CDR3aa: CATSLDRGNEKLFF

v_gene: TRBV29-1
len: 12
CDR3aa: CSVTEDRETQYF

v_gene: TRBV7-9
len: 13
CDR3aa: CASSFGGEDTQYF

v_gene: TRBV30
len: 12
CDR3aa: CAWSPKGTEAFF

v_gene: TRBV7-2
len: 14
CDR3aa: CASSPGGDPYGYTF

v_gene: TRBV6-5
len: 13
CDR3aa: CASKLGGNTGAFF

v_gene: TRBV4-2
len: 14
CDR3aa: CASSRAVDNSPLHF

v_gene: TRBV19
len: 14
CDR3aa: CASRAVQGWDEAFF

v_gene: TRBV7-8
len: 15
CDR3aa: CASSLGAAVAYEQYF

v_gene: TRBV2
len: 14
CDR3aa: CASTAGYSNQPQHF

v_gene: TRBV6-5
len: 14
CDR3aa: CASSPPGQGEKLFF

v_gene: TRBV25-1
len: 16
CDR3aa: CASARGGVSGANVLTF

v_gene: TRBV11-2
len: 15
CDR3aa: CASSHLVAGGAGYTF

v_gene: TRBV30
len: 14
CDR3aa: CAWSGGFTIYGYTF

v_gene: TRBV30
len: 13
CDR3aa: CAWSGTGPYGYTF

v_gene: TRBV11-1
len: 15
CDR3aa: CASSWKGTGTIEQYF

v_gene: TRBV7-9
len: 13
CDR3aa: CASSRGGNTEAFF

v_gene: TRBV5-4
len: 18
CDR3aa: CASSSVTSGAPRSYEQYF

v_gene: TRBV30
len: 12
CDR3aa: CAWSFGGTEAFF

v_gene: TRBV4-2
len: 13
CDR3aa: CASSQDEGGELFF

v_gene: TRBV4-2
len: 17
CDR3aa: CASSQELLASSYNEQFF

v_gene: TRBV2
len: 13
CDR3aa: CASCSSGKETQYF

v_gene: TRBV7-3
len: 13
CDR3aa: CASSPGGGNEQFF

v_gene: TRBV5-1
len: 13
CDR3aa: CASSSGLDYGYTF

v_gene: TRBV5-1
len: 14
CDR3aa: CASSLVGRQDGYTF

v_gene: TRBV5-1
len: 13
CDR3aa: CASSSPQGYEQYF

v_gene: TRBV27
len: 12
CDR3aa: CASRDRGNGYTF

v_gene: TRBV30
len: 14
CDR3aa: CAWSGGQHGNTIYF

v_gene: TRBV19
len: 12
CDR3aa: CASSFGNTEAFF